These 8 T cell receptor beta chains came from one sample sequenced in a study of cytomegalovirus exposure and HLA in healthy donors. The primer mix had 60 Vbeta and 13 Jbeta primers. Clones were read by immunoSEQ multiplex PCR, and TCRdb kept only the in-frame ones, dropping some. The specimen's table records tens of thousands of clones. The sequenced material came from PBMCs. The receptors derive from a woman aged 35 to 49 in good health and CMV-seropositive.

The chain carries TRBV7-2 and TRBJ1-4, with D unclear. The ends were cut back, 4 bases at V and 4 bases at J, with 7 bases in the middle. Germline CDR1 is SGHTA and CDR2 is FQGNSA. The CDR3 runs to 13 residues. This CDR3 reads CASSSQVNEKLFF. The CDR3 DNA is TGTGCCAGCAGCTCCCAGGTTAATGAAAAACTGTTTTTT.

The chain has TRBV30 and TRBJ1-1; 9 bases are a match to TRBD1. The CDR3 is 13 residues long. From germline, CDR1 is GTSNPN and CDR2 SVGIG (reference sequence). V shed 3 bases, J shed 7 bases, and the junction held 6 bases outside the gene matches. CDR3 residues: CAWRVQGAGEAFF. Written as DNA, the CDR3 is TGTGCCTGGAGAGTACAGGGGGCTGGTGAAGCTTTCTTT.

J is TRBJ1-1 and V is TRBV6-5; D perhaps matches TRBD1 (5 bases). CDR3 length equals 15 residues. CDR1 and CDR2 (germline): MNHEY, SVGAGI. The V and J ends lost 0 bases and 4 bases respectively, with 12 bases between them. In DNA form, the CDR3 reads TGTGCCAGCAGTTACTCGAGGCAGGGAGGCACTGAAGCTTTCTTT. Encoded protein: CASSYSRQGGTEAFF.

The CDR3 spells CASSETSAYYNEQFF. The CDR3 DNA is TGTGCCAGCAGTGAAACTAGCGCCTACTACAATGAGCAGTTCTTC. This rearrangement joins TRBV2 to TRBJ2-1, with 7 bases matching TRBD2. V shed 2 bases, J shed 3 bases, and the junction held 4 bases outside the gene matches. The CDR3 covers 15 residues. Germline V gene data show CDR1 as SNHLY and CDR2 as FYNNEI. The entire variable domain, with the rest obtained from reference TRBV2 and TRBJ2-1, is as follows: EPEVTQTPSHQVTQMGQEVILRCVPISNHLYFYWYRQILGQKVEFLVSFYNNEISEKSEIFDDQFSVERPDGSNFTLKIRSTKLEDSAMYFCASSETSAYYNEQFFGPGTRLTVL.

The CDR3 sequence is CASSVDGRGQETQYF. The CDR3 nucleotides read TGTGCCAGCAGCGTAGATGGGCGGGGGCAAGAGACCCAGTACTTC. The V and J genes are TRBV9 and TRBJ2-5, with 7 nucleotides matching TRBD2. Germline CDR1 reads SGDLS; CDR2 reads YYNGEE. This CDR3 has 15 amino acids. Trimming removed 0 bases from V and 2 bases from J; junction bases left unmatched: 4.

V is TRBV6-1 and J is TRBJ1-1, with TRBD1 matching over 9 bases. CDR3 length: 14 residues. Germline assignment: CDR1 MNHNS and CDR2 SASEGT. V trimming: 6 bases; J trimming: 4 bases; junction bases outside the gene matches: 6. The chain's CDR3 is CASSRQGEGTEAFF. DNA for the CDR3: TGTGCCAGCAGCCGACAGGGGGAAGGCACTGAAGCTTTCTTT.

J is TRBJ2-3 and V is TRBV19; TRBD1 might be the D (6 bases). Per germline, CDR1 LNHDA and CDR2 SQIVND (reference sequence). Trimming took 5 bases from V and 0 from J, leaving 12 bases between them. CDR3 length: 15 residues. CDR3 amino acids: CASSPRTVSTDTQYF. The DNA for the CDR3 is TGTGCCAGTAGTCCACGGACAGTTAGCACAGATACGCAGTATTTT.

The V and J genes are TRBV19 and TRBJ2-1, with a weak D call TRBD1 (5 bases). Trimming stripped 4 bases from V and 0 bases from J, with 13 bases between. The germline V gene encodes CDR1 LNHDA and CDR2 SQIVND (reference sequence). The CDR3 runs to 16 residues. CDR3 amino acids: CASSTPWGGSYNEQFF. In DNA, the CDR3 is TGTGCCAGTAGTACGCCTTGGGGCGGCTCCTACAATGAGCAGTTCTTC.